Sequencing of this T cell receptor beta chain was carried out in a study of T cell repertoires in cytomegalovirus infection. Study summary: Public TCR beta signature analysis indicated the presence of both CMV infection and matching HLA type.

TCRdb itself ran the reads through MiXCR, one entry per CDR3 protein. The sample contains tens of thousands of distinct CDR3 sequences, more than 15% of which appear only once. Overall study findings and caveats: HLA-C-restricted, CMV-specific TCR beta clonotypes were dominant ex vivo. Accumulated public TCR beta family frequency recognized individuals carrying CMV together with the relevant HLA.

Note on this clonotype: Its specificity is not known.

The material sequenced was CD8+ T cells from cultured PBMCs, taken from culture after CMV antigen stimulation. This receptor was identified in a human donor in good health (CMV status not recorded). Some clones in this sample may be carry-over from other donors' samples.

The CDR3 spells CASGDRPYEQYF. Here the CDR3 DNA reads TGTGCCAGCGGGGACAGACCATACGAGCAGTACTTC. J is TRBJ2-7 and V is TRBV27; TRBD1 matches 7 bases. Unmatched junction bases numbered 5, after V lost 8 bases and J lost 4 bases. Germline assignment: CDR1 MNHEY and CDR2 SMNVEV (reference sequence). This CDR3 is 12 amino acids long.